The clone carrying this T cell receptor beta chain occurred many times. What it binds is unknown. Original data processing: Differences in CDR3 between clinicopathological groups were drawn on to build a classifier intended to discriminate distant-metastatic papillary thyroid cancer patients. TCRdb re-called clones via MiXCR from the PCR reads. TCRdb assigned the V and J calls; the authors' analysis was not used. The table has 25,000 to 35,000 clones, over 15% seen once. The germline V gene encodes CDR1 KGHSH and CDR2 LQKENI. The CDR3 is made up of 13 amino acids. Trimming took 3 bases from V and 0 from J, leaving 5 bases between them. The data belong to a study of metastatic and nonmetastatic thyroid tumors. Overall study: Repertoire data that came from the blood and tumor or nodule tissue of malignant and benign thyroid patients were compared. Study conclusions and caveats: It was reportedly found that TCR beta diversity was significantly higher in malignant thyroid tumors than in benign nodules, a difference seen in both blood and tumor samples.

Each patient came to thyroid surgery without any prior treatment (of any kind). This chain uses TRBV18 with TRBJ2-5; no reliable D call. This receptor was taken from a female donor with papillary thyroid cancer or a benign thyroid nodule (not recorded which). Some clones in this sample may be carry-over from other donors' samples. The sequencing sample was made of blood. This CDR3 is CASSPLNQETQYF. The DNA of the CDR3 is TGTGCCAGCTCACCCCTGAACCAAGAGACCCAGTACTTC.